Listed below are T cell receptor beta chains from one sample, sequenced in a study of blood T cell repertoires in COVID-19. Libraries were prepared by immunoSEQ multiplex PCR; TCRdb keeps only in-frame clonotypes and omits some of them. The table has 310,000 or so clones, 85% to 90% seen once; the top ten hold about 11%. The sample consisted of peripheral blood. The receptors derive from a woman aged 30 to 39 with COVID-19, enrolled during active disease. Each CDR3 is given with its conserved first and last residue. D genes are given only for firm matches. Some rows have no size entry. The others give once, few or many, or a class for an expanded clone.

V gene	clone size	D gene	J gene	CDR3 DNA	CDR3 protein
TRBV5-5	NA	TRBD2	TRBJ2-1	TGTGCCAGCAGCCTGGGGACTAGCGCTACAAATGAGCAGTTCTTC	CASSLGTSATNEQFF
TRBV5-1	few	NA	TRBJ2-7	TGCGCCAGCAGCCAGACCCGGGGAGCCTACGAGCAGTACTTC	CASSQTRGAYEQYF
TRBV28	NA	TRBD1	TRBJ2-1	TGTGCCAGCAGCACACGGACAGGGAACCACAATGAGCAGTTCTTC	CASSTRTGNHNEQFF
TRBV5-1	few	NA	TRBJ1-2	TGCGCCAGCAGTTTCGGGTCTAACTATGGCTACACCTTC	CASSFGSNYGYTF
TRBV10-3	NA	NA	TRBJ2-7	TGTGCCATCAGTGAGTCCGCTAAGTACGAGCAGTACTTC	CAISESAKYEQYF
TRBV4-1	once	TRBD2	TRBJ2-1	TGCGCCAGCAGCCAAGCAATATTTGCGGGGGGATACAATGAGCAGTTCTTC	CASSQAIFAGGYNEQFF
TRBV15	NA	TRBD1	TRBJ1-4	TGTGCCACCAGCAGGGACAGGGGCGGTGAAAAACTGTTTTTT	CATSRDRGGEKLFF
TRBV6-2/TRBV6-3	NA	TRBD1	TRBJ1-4	TGTGCCAGCAGTTCCGACAGGGTGGACGAAAAACTGTTTTTT	CASSSDRVDEKLFF
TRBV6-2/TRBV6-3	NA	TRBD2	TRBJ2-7	TGTGCCAGCAGTTACTCCACCGGGGGGTATCACGAGCAGTACTTC	CASSYSTGGYHEQYF
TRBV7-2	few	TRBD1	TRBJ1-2	TGTGCCAGCAGCTTGGACAGGAGAAGCGGCTATGGCTACACCTTC	CASSLDRRSGYGYTF
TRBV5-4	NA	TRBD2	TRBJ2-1	TGTGCCAGCAGCTCAGGGACTAGCGGGAGAGGGGGAGGGCAGTTCTTC	CASSSGTSGRGGGQFF
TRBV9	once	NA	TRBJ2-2	TGTGCCAGCAGCGCAGAGGGGACTTTTATAAACACCGGGGAGCTGTTTTTT	CASSAEGTFINTGELFF
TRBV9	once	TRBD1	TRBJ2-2	TGTGCCAGCAGCGTGGGCAGGGGGCCGACCGGGGAGCTGTTTTTT	CASSVGRGPTGELFF
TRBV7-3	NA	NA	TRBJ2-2	TGTGCCAGCAGCTTAGGGGGACCGGGAGCCGCGAACACCGGGGAGCTGTTTTTT	CASSLGGPGAANTGELFF
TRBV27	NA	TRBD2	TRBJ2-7	TGTGCCAGCAGACCCTTAGCTAGCGGGAGAGGGGGTGCCTACGAGCAGTACTTC	CASRPLASGRGGAYEQYF
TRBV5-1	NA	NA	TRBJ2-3	TGCGCCAGCAGCTTGAGCAGGGGCACAGATACGCAGTATTTT	CASSLSRGTDTQYF
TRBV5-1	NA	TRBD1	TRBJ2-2	TGCGCCAGCAGCCTTACGACAGGGTACCACACCGGGGAGCTGTTTTTT	CASSLTTGYHTGELFF
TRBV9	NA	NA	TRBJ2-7	TGTGCCAGCAGCGTAGGTGGAGGGATGGGGTACGAGCAGTACTTC	CASSVGGGMGYEQYF
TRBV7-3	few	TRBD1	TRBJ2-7	TGTGCCAGCAGCCCGACAGGGATTAGCGAGCAGTACTTC	CASSPTGISEQYF
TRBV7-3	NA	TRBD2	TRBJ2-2	TGTGCCAGCAGCTCCGGTAGCGGGATGAACACCGGGGAGCTGTTTTTT	CASSSGSGMNTGELFF
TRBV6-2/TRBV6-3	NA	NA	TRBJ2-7	TGTGCCAGCAGTTACTCGATGAGGTACGAGCAGTACTTC	CASSYSMRYEQYF
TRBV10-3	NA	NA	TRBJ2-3	TGTGCCATCAGTGATGGCGGGACTAGCACAGATACGCAGTATTTT	CAISDGGTSTDTQYF
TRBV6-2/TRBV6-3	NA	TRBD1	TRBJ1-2	TGTGCCAGCAGTTACGGACAGGTAGAGGAAGGCTACACCTTC	CASSYGQVEEGYTF
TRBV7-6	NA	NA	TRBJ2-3	TGTGCCAGCAGCTACAGTGCCAGGGTGAGCACAGATACGCAGTATTTT	CASSYSARVSTDTQYF
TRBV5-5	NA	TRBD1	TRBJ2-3	TGTGCCAGCAGCCCCGGGACAGGGGATTGGAATACGCAGTATTTT	CASSPGTGDWNTQYF
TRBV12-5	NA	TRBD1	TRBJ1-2	TGTGCTAGTGGTCTGGGACAGGGGGCAGCAACATATGGCTACACCTTC	CASGLGQGAATYGYTF
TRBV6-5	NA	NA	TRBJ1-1	TGTGCCAGCAGTAGAGTGGGTTCGGGGAACACTGAAGCTTTCTTT	CASSRVGSGNTEAFF
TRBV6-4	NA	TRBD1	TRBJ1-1	TGTGCCAGCAGTGACCAGGCAGGGGGCAGTGAAGCTTTCTTT	CASSDQAGGSEAFF
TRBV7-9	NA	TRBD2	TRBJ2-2	TGTGCCAGCAGGGGACTAGCGGGTGCGGCCGGGGAGCTGTTTTTT	CASRGLAGAAGELFF
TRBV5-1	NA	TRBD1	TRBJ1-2	TGCGCCAGCAGCTGGGACAGGGACTATGGCTACACCTTC	CASSWDRDYGYTF
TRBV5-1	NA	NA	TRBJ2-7	TGCGCCAGCAGGCAACAGGGATACGAGCAGTACTTC	CASRQQGYEQYF
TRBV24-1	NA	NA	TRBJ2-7	TGTGCCACCAGTGATTTCCTAGACTTGGGCTTC	CATSDFLDLGF
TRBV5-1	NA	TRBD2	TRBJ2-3	TGCGCCAGCAGTCCATACACTAGCGCTAGCACAGATACGCAGTATTTT	CASSPYTSASTDTQYF
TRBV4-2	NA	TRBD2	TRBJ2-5	TGTGCCAGCAGCCAAGATAGAACTAGCGGGCAAGGGACCCAGTACTTC	CASSQDRTSGQGTQYF
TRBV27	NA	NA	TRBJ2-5	TGTGCCAGCAGCCCAGCAGGGTTCCAAGAGACCCAGTACTTC	CASSPAGFQETQYF
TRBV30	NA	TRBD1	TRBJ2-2	TGTGCCTGGAGTATACAGGGGACCGGGGAGCTGTTTTTT	CAWSIQGTGELFF
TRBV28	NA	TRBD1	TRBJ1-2	TGTGCCAGCAGCCGCTTGGGGCAGGGGGTGTTTGGCTACACCTTC	CASSRLGQGVFGYTF